The rows below give T cell receptor beta chains drawn from one sample of a study of cytomegalovirus exposure and HLA in healthy donors. Repertoires were generated with immunoSEQ multiplex PCR, while TCRdb's copy carries only in-frame clones and drops some. The sample lists around 100,000 clones; 82% were seen once. Material: PBMCs. The receptors were gathered from a woman younger than 35 in good health and CMV-seronegative. CDR3s include the opening cysteine and the closing phenylalanine or tryptophan. D genes are given only for firm matches. Clone size is given for some rows only: seen once, a few or many times, or a class if the clone is expanded.

NA NA TRBJ2-1 TRBV19 TGTGCCAGTAGTATCCGTCCGGAGGGGGAGCAGTTCTTC CASSIRPEGEQFF
NA few TRBJ2-7 TRBV25-1 TGTGCCAGCAGTGAATATCTAGGGGGCGAGCAGTACTTC CASSEYLGGEQYF
NA NA TRBJ1-4 TRBV19 TGTGCCAGTATCGGACATACTAATGAAAAACTGTTTTTT CASIGHTNEKLFF
NA NA TRBJ1-4 TRBV2 TGTGCCAGCAACCCCAATGGGCTTAAAGAGGAAAAACTGTTTTTT CASNPNGLKEEKLFF
NA NA TRBJ1-1 TRBV6-5 TGTGCCAGCAGCAGGGACATGTTCTCGGACACTGAAGCTTTCTTT CASSRDMFSDTEAFF
TRBD1 NA TRBJ2-5 TRBV7-2 TGTGCCAGCAGCTTAGAAGCGGTGGGCAGGGGGAGAGAGACCCAGTACTTC CASSLEAVGRGRETQYF
TRBD1 few TRBJ1-4 TRBV6-6 TGTGCCAGCAGTTACGGTGACAGGGGTGAAAAACTGTTTTTT CASSYGDRGEKLFF
NA NA TRBJ2-2 TRBV6-4 TGTGCCAGTCAGGGTGTCGTGGGCACCGGGGAGCTGTTTTTT CASQGVVGTGELFF
NA once TRBJ2-3 TRBV7-9 TGTGCCAGCAGCTTCTCAGGGGATACGCAGTATTTT CASSFSGDTQYF
NA NA TRBJ2-3 TRBV5-8 TGTGCCAGCAGCTTGTCGCGCGGCTACTCGTTCACAGATACGCAGTATTTT CASSLSRGYSFTDTQYF
TRBD1 NA TRBJ1-1 TRBV5-6 TGTGCCAGCAGCCTGTGGCGGGACAGGGGTTGGACTGAAGCTTTCTTT CASSLWRDRGWTEAFF
TRBD2 NA TRBJ2-1 TRBV5-6 TGTGCCAGCAGCTGGACTAGCGGAGCCTACAATGAGCAGTTCTTC CASSWTSGAYNEQFF
TRBD1 NA TRBJ2-3 TRBV6-5 TGTGCCAGCAGGGACAGGGGCTGGGATACGCAGTATTTT CASRDRGWDTQYF
NA NA TRBJ1-1 TRBV18 TGTGCCAGCTCACCACGTGGGGGGGACACTGAAGCTTTCTTT CASSPRGGDTEAFF
TRBD1 NA TRBJ1-3 TRBV7-2 TGTGCCAGCAGCTTAGCGGGACAGGACTCTGGAAACACCATATATTTT CASSLAGQDSGNTIYF
TRBD2 few TRBJ2-1 TRBV6-5 TGTGCCACCAAAGGACCTAGCGGGAAGCGTGAGCAGTTCTTC CATKGPSGKREQFF
NA NA TRBJ1-1 TRBV6-5 TGTGCCAGCAGTTATCCGGGCCGGGGGACTGAAGCTTTCTTT CASSYPGRGTEAFF
TRBD1 few TRBJ2-5 TRBV28 TGTGCCAGCAGGACCGGGAACAGGGGAAGGGGAGAGACCCAGTACTTC CASRTGNRGRGETQYF
TRBD2 NA TRBJ2-2 TRBV5-4 TGTGCCAGCAGCCCCCCCGGGACTGCGGGACTAGCGGGAGGGAGCGGGGAGCTGTTTTTT CASSPPGTAGLAGGSGELFF
TRBD2 NA TRBJ2-6 TRBV19 TGTGCCAGTAGCTCCCGGGAGGGCGCTGGGGCCAACGTCCTGACTTTC CASSSREGAGANVLTF
TRBD1 NA TRBJ2-1 TRBV10-3 TGTGCCATCAGTGGGATACTGACAGGGGGCTTCAAGAATGAGCAGTTCTTC CAISGILTGGFKNEQFF
TRBD1 NA TRBJ1-1 TRBV5-1 TGCGCCAGCAGCGGAAGACAGGGCGGGAACACTGAAGCTTTCTTT CASSGRQGGNTEAFF
TRBD2 NA TRBJ2-7 TRBV7-2 TGTGCCAGCAGCTTACGGACTAGCGGGTCCTACGAGCAGTACTTC CASSLRTSGSYEQYF
NA few TRBJ1-3 TRBV6-5 TGTGCCAGCAGTTTACGCCCAGGGGTGCGAGGAAACACCATATATTTT CASSLRPGVRGNTIYF
TRBD2 NA TRBJ2-1 TRBV6-5 TGTGCCAGCAGACCGGGACTAGCGGCTGGTGAGCAGTTCTTC CASRPGLAAGEQFF
TRBD1 NA TRBJ1-2 TRBV5-1 TGCGCCAGCAGCTTGGGGGGACAGGGTGGAACCTTTAACTATGGCTACACCTTC CASSLGGQGGTFNYGYTF
NA NA TRBJ1-2 TRBV13 TGTGCCAGCAGCGCACAGGGAAGAAAAGGCTACACCTTC CASSAQGRKGYTF
TRBD2 NA TRBJ2-7 TRBV28 TGTGCCAGCAGATTTAGCGGGAGGAACGAGCAGTACTTC CASRFSGRNEQYF
TRBD1 NA TRBJ2-4 TRBV30 TGTGCCTGGAGTCCGGACAGGGGGCCCAACATTCAGTACTTC CAWSPDRGPNIQYF
NA NA TRBJ2-1 TRBV18 TGTGCCAGCTCACCCGATTATGAGTCCTACAATGAGCAGTTCTTC CASSPDYESYNEQFF
NA NA TRBJ1-4 TRBV5-1 TGCGCCAGCAAAAATACAGGCGCAACTAATGAAAAACTGTTTTTT CASKNTGATNEKLFF
NA NA TRBJ1-2 TRBV6-6 TGTGCCAGCAGTTCGGGGGGAGATCACTACACCTTC CASSSGGDHYTF
NA NA TRBJ2-1 TRBV7-2 TGTGCCAGCAGCTTAGTCGGTCGTAATGAGCAGTTCTTC CASSLVGRNEQFF
NA NA TRBJ1-1 TRBV4-1 TGCGCCAGCAGCCAATCCTCTACTGAAGCTTTCTTT CASSQSSTEAFF
NA NA TRBJ1-4 TRBV30 TGTGCCTGGAGTTTACCTCAAGGGGAATTGAATGAAAAACTGTTTTTT CAWSLPQGELNEKLFF
NA once TRBJ2-1 TRBV10-3 TGTGCCATCAGTGGCCTGATCGGGTACAATGAGCAGTTCTTC CAISGLIGYNEQFF
NA NA TRBJ2-5 TRBV7-8 TGTGCCAGCAGCCGGGACCAAGAGACCCAGTACTTC CASSRDQETQYF
NA NA TRBJ1-3 TRBV5-4 TGTGCCAGCAGACTTAACGGTTCCTTAACCCCGGGAAACACCATATATTTT CASRLNGSLTPGNTIYF
NA NA TRBJ1-5 TRBV27 TGTGCCAGCAGTTTAAGGAGGGATAGCAATCAGCCCCAGCATTTT CASSLRRDSNQPQHF
TRBD2 NA TRBJ2-3 TRBV5-4 TGTGCCAGCAGCTCGCGACTAGCGGGGGGCCCAGATACGCAGTATTTT CASSSRLAGGPDTQYF
NA NA TRBJ2-1 TRBV5-4 TGTGCCAGCAGCTTGGAAGTTAGCTTCAATGAGCAGTTCTTC CASSLEVSFNEQFF
TRBD1 NA TRBJ2-1 TRBV10-2 TGCGCCAGCAAGACAGGGAACAATGAGCAGTTCTTC CASKTGNNEQFF
TRBD1 NA TRBJ1-5 TRBV4-1 TGCGCCAGCAGCCAGTATACAGGGGACAATCAGCCCCAGCATTTT CASSQYTGDNQPQHF
NA NA TRBJ1-2 TRBV27 TGTGCCAGCAGTTTCTCGGGAGACCAATATGGCTACACCTTC CASSFSGDQYGYTF
TRBD2 NA TRBJ2-7 TRBV27 TGTGCCAGCAGCTCCACTAGCGGGGCAATCTACGAGCAGTACTTC CASSSTSGAIYEQYF
TRBD1 NA TRBJ1-2 TRBV5-1 TGCGCCAGCAGCCAAGGGGGCTCTGGTGGCTACACCTTC CASSQGGSGGYTF
NA NA TRBJ1-3 TRBV5-1 TGCGCCAGCAGCTTGGGTCCTTTCGCCAGCGCTGGAAACACCATATATTTT CASSLGPFASAGNTIYF
TRBD1 NA TRBJ2-2 TRBV4-1 TGCGCCAGCAGCCAAGCTTGGGACAGGGGGCTTATCGGGGAGCTGTTTTTT CASSQAWDRGLIGELFF
TRBD1 NA TRBJ1-2 TRBV5-6 TGTGCCAGCAGCCTACTCCCAGGTGGGGACAGGCTCTATGGCTACACCTTC CASSLLPGGDRLYGYTF
NA few TRBJ2-1 TRBV29-1 TGCAGCGTTGAGGAAGGGGCAGGTGAGCAGTTCTTC CSVEEGAGEQFF
TRBD2 NA TRBJ2-3 TRBV10-1 TGCGCCAGCAGTGAGTCGGTTAGCGGGGGCACAGATACGCAGTATTTT CASSESVSGGTDTQYF
TRBD1 few TRBJ2-3 TRBV6-5 TGTGCCAGCAGTTACTCCTGGGACAGATTGAAGTATTTT CASSYSWDRLKYF
TRBD1 NA TRBJ1-1 TRBV5-1 TGCGCCAGCAGCTTGCCCCGGACAGGGAGCGCAACTGAAGCTTTCTTT CASSLPRTGSATEAFF
NA once TRBJ1-5 TRBV5-6 TGTGCCAGCAGCTCAGGACAAGTGGGACAGCCCCAGCATTTT CASSSGQVGQPQHF
NA NA TRBJ2-5 TRBV28 TGTGCCAGCAGTCCACGACTGGTAAAAGAGACCCAGTACTTC CASSPRLVKETQYF
NA NA TRBJ1-2 TRBV6-1 TGTGCCAGCAGCAACACTAGGGGGAACTATGGCTACACCTTC CASSNTRGNYGYTF
NA NA TRBJ2-5 TRBV9 TGTGCCAGCAGCGCCGGTCCGGCAGGGGGGCGCGAGACCCAGTACTTC CASSAGPAGGRETQYF
TRBD1 NA TRBJ1-1 TRBV7-9 TGTGCCAGCAGTGGTCCCGGGACAGGCCCCAGCCTATTTTACACTGAAGCTTTCTTT CASSGPGTGPSLFYTEAFF
NA medium-sized TRBJ2-1 TRBV6-4 TGTGCCAGCAGTGACTCTAGCGGCTCCTACAATGAGCAGTTCTTC CASSDSSGSYNEQFF
TRBD2 NA TRBJ2-7 TRBV4-1 TGCGCCAGCAGCCAAGTCTCCGGACTAGGAACCTACGAGCAGTACTTC CASSQVSGLGTYEQYF